This T cell receptor (beta chain) was profiled in a study of T cell clones after liver transplantation (dated 2019 in TCRdb). About the full investigation: Samples were obtained from ITN030ST, a randomized trial in which withdrawal of immunosuppression was attempted within 2 years of liver transplantation. Three of the eight recipients were HCV-positive; the others were transplanted for non-autoimmune, non-viral indications. After a pre-transplant mixed lymphocyte reaction, TCRbeta sequencing was used to pinpoint donor-reactive T cell clones, which were subsequently tracked in post-transplant blood. A cohort of 8 liver transplant recipients was studied, of whom 3 were classified as tolerant and 5 as non-tolerant. Tolerance was defined as complete immunosuppression withdrawal for at least one year with no rise in liver enzymes beyond twice the upper limit of normal. Third party-reactive TCRbeta sequences from pre-transplant MLRs were also identified as an antigen-independent comparator for donor-reactive sequences. The subjects received no induction therapy and were kept on standard immunosuppression until randomization at 12-24 months post-transplant. Blood samples were taken pre-transplant, pre-randomization before withdrawal, and post-randomization after full withdrawal or failed withdrawal.

The time point label here, explained by the study, means: pre-transplant. Unstimulated PBMCs, after thawing, were stained for CD3, CD4 and CD8 and then FACS-sorted into CD3+CD4+ and CD3+CD8+ populations. Each of the 8 studied subjects was randomized to immunosuppression withdrawal. Genomic DNA was isolated with the Qiagen DNeasy Blood and Tissue Kit. Here is what the overall study found, with its caveats: Low numbers of available donor cells limited the measurable donor-reactive repertoire in a couple of subjects. In 5 of 8 subjects, circulating donor-reactive CD4 TCRbeta sequences decreased significantly after transplant, regardless of tolerance or HCV status. After accounting for repertoire turnover, donor-reactive detection was significantly reduced in 7 of 8 subjects for CD4 and 8 of 8 for CD8. The decline in donor-reactive sequences exceeded the decline in third party-reactive sequences, suggesting partial antigen-specific deletion that was unrelated to withdrawal success. Without allograft tissue specimens, donor-reactive T cells may have migrated into the graft rather than being deleted. The conclusions were preliminary, being limited by small, heterogeneous patient numbers and by non-standardized post-transplant time points.

Using immunoSEQ, frozen genomic DNA was subjected to high-throughput TCRbeta CDR3 sequencing, a process that included PCR amplification, mapping, bias correction and internal controls. Per the source publication's procedure: Only productive rearrangements were retained, with each unique TCRbeta sequence defined by its CDR3 nucleotide sequence together with its V and J gene. A sequence counted as donor-reactive only if the sequence showed at least 5-fold expansion in CFSE-low cells compared with unstimulated pre-transplant cells and had a frequency of at least 0.01%. Minimum frequency thresholds were set for each subject on the basis of the unstimulated sample with the lowest template count, so that a detection power of at least 90% was ensured. Jensen-Shannon divergence between the top 1000 TCRbeta sequences post- versus pre-transplant served as the measure of repertoire turnover. Two-sided Fisher's exact tests were used to test for changes in how often donor-reactive sequences were detected. The table was pulled from immuneACCESS by TCRdb, which kept in-frame rearrangements only. Such tables lose some clones; where checked, under half of the loss comes from unresolved V genes, and the rest has no known cause. Clone size and the V and J calls come from that table; the DNA yielded D and trimming. The sample table records some 60,000 clones; 71% of these occur just once. Roughly 15% of the sample comes from the top ten.

Note on this clone: The antigen it binds to is not known. Qualities for individual bases were not recorded, and no much larger clone is one base off.

The material was CD4+ T cells from blood, obtained before liver transplant. This clonotype originated in a human donor who received a liver transplant.

The CDR3 amino acid sequence is: CASSLSGSFPYGYTF. The nucleotide sequence reads TGTGCCAGCAGCCTAAGTGGGAGTTTCCCCTATGGCTACACCTTC. This chain is built from TRBV14 and TRBJ1-2, with an unclear D gene assignment. At the junction V is shortened by 4 bases and J by 4 bases, with 16 bases in between. The CDR3, cysteine through phenylalanine, is 15 amino acids long. Only CDR3 DNA remains: 45 bases, in frame from the first base. CDR1 SGHDN and CDR2 FVKESK are derived from the germline V gene.